This TCR beta chain was identified in a study of T cells after yellow fever vaccination. Overall study results and limits: The booster saw the reappearance of most primary-vaccination clones (around 96% CD4, around 88% CD8). There was a possibility that FACS-sorted repertoires contained abundant clonotypes contaminating from the bulk population.

This clonotype was picked up a small number of times. The antigen remains undetermined. TCRdb recomputed calls from the 5' RACE reads with MiXCR, one row per CDR3 protein. Of about 240,000 distinct CDR3 sequences detected, 6% to 7.5% appear once; the ten largest clones hold about 0.85%. From germline, CDR1 is SGHVS and CDR2 FQNEAQ. V dropped 2 bases and J dropped 9 bases, with 11 bases sitting between them. The CDR3 is made up of 13 amino acids. V gene TRBV7-8 combines with J gene TRBJ1-5; D gene ambiguous. The material sequenced was CD4+ T cells sorted from PBMCs, taken 15 days after the yellow fever booster vaccination. The sequence came from a man in his thirties or forties who received the YFV17D yellow fever vaccine. CDR3 DNA sequence: TGTGCCAGCAGCTTAAAGGAGAAGATGCCCCAGCATTTT. Its protein product is CASSLKEKMPQHF. Full variable domain (remainder filled in from reference TRBV7-8 and TRBJ1-5): GAGVSQSPRYKVAKRGQDVALRCDPISGHVSLFWYQQALGQGPEFLTYFQNEAQLDKSGLPSDRFFAERPEGSVSTLKIQRTQQEDSAVYLCASSLKEKMPQHFGDGTRLSIL.